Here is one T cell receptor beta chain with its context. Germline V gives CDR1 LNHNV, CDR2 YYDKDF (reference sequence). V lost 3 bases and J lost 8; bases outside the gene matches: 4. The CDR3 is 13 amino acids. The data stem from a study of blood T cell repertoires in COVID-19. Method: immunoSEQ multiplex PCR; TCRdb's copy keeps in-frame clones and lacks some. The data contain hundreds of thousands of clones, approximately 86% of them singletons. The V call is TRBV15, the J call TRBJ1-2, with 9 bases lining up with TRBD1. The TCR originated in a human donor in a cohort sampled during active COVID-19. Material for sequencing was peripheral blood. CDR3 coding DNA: TGTGCCACCAGCAGGGACAGGGGAGGAGGCTACACCTTC. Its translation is CATSRDRGGGYTF.